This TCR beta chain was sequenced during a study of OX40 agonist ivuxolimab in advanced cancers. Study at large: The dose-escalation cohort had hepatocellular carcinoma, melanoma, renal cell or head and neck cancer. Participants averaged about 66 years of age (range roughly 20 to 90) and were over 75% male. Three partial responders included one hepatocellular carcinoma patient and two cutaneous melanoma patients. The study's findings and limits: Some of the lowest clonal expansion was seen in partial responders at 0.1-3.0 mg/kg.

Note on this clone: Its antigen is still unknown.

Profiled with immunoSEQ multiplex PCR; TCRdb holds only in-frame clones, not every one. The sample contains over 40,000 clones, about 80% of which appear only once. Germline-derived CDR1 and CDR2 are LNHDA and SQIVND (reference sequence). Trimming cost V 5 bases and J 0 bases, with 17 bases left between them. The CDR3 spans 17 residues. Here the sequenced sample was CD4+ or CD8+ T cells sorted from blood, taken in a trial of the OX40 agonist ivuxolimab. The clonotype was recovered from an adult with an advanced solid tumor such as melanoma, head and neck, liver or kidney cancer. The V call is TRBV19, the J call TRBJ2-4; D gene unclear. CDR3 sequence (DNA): TGTGCCAGTAGTCCCCACCAACGGTTCCTAGCCAAAAACATTCAGTACTTC. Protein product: CASSPHQRFLAKNIQYF.